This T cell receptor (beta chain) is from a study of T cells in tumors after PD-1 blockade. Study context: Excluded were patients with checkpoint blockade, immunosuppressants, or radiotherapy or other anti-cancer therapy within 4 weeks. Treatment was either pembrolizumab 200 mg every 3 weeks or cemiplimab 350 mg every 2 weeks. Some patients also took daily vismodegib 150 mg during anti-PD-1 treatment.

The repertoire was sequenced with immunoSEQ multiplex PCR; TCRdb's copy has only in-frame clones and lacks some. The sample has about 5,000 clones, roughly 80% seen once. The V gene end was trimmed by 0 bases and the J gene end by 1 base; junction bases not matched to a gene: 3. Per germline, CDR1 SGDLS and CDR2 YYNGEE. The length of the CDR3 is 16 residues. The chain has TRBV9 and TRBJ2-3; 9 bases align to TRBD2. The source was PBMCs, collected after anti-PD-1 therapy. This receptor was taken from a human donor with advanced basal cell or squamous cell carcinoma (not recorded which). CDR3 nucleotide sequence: TGTGCCAGCAGCGTAGCAATAGCGGGGGGCACAGATACGCAGTATTTT. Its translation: CASSVAIAGGTDTQYF.